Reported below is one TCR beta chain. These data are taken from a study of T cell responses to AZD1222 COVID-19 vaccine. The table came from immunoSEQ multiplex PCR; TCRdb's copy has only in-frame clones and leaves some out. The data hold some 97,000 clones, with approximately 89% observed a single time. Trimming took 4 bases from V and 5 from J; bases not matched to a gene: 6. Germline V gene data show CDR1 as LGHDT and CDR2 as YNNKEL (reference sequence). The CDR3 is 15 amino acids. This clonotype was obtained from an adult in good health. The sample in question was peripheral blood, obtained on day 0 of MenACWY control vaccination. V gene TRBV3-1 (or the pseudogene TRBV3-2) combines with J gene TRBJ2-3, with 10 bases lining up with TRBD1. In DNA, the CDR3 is TGTGCCAGCAGCCCGGCGGGACAGGGGATAGATACGCAGTATTTT. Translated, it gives CASSPAGQGIDTQYF.